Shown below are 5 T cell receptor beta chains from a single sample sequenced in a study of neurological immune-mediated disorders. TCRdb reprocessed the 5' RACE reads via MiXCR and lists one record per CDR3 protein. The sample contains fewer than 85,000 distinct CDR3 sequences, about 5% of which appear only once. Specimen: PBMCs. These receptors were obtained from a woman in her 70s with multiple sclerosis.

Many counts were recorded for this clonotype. Here the CDR3 reads CSARQDRGLGYGYTF. As DNA, the CDR3 is TGCAGTGCTAGACAGGACAGGGGGTTAGGCTATGGCTACACCTTC. V gene TRBV20-1 combines with J gene TRBJ1-2; 10 nucleotides agree with TRBD1. After removal of 2 bases from V and 4 bases from J, the junction contained 7 bases not matched to a gene. The CDR3 length is 15 residues. CDR1 DFQATT and CDR2 SNEGSKA come from the germline V gene (reference sequence).

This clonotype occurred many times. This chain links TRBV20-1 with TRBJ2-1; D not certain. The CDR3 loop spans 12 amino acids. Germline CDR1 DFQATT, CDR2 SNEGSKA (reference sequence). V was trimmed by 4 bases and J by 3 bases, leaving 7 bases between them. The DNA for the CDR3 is TGCAGTGCTAAAGGAAACTACAATGAGCAGTTCTTC. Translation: CSAKGNYNEQFF.

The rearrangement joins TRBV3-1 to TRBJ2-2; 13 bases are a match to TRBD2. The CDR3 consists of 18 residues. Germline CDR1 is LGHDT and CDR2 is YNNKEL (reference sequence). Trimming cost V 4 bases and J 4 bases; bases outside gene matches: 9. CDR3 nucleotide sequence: TGTGCCAGCAGCCTTGGACTAGCGGGAGCCCAGAGCACCGGGGAGCTGTTTTTT. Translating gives CASSLGLAGAQSTGELFF.

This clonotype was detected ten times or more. The CDR3 loop reads CASSLYDRDTDEQYF. In nucleotides, the CDR3 is TGCGCCAGCAGCTTGTACGACAGGGATACTGACGAGCAGTACTTC. The V call is TRBV5-1, the J call TRBJ2-7; 7 bases fit TRBD1. Trimming cost V 1 base and J 5 bases; bases outside gene matches: 9. The CDR3 totals 15 residues. CDR1 SGHRS and CDR2 YFSETQ come from the germline V gene.

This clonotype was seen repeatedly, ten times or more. CDR3 DNA sequence: TGTGCCAGCAGCTGGGACGGGGCGCATCAGCCCCAGCATTTT. It translates to CASSWDGAHQPQHF. V gene TRBV7-9 combines with J gene TRBJ1-5; a weak D match, TRBD1 (5 bases). V was pared by 4 bases and J by 5 bases, with 12 bases between. Germline values: CDR1 SEHNR, CDR2 FQNEAQ (reference sequence). This CDR3 is 14 amino acids long.